The 22 T cell receptor beta chains listed next were all sequenced from one sample in a study of metastatic and nonmetastatic thyroid tumors. TCRdb reanalyzed the PCR reads via MiXCR. Of fewer than 50,000 clones in the sample, roughly 27% were seen once. Ahead of thyroid surgery, no patient had received treatment of any kind. Sequenced sample: blood. The receptors originated from a male donor with papillary thyroid cancer or a benign thyroid nodule (not recorded which). Some clones in this sample may be carry-over from other donors' samples.

In its sample, this clone was seen many times. The genes are TRBV6-1 and TRBJ2-1, with D perhaps matching TRBD1 (5 bases). The CDR3 runs 14 residues. The V gene's germline CDR1 is MNHNS and CDR2 SASEGT. With 9 bases removed from V and 0 bases from J, the gap between germline ends came to 12 bases. The CDR3 is CASQGGSSYNEQFF. CDR3 nucleotides: TGTGCCAGTCAGGGCGGTAGCTCCTACAATGAGCAGTTCTTC.

The chain employs TRBV7-7 and TRBJ2-1; D is unresolved. Trimming shortened V by 1 base and J by 6 bases, and 10 bases separated the two germline ends. This CDR3 comprises 14 residues. Germline V gene lookup returns CDR1 SSHAT and CDR2 FNYEAQ (reference sequence). As DNA, the CDR3 is TGTGCCAGCAGCTTAGGACCTGGTATCAATGAGCAGTTCTTC. This codes for CASSLGPGINEQFF.

V gene TRBV5-1 combines with J gene TRBJ1-1; D is uncertain. Looked up from germline, CDR1 is SGHRS and CDR2 is YFSETQ. Deletions cut 0 bases from V and 1 base from J, with 10 bases between. The CDR3 extends over 15 amino acids. Here the CDR3 DNA reads TGCGCCAGCAGCTTGGCCTTTCACGGGAACACTGAAGCTTTCTTT. Protein sequence: CASSLAFHGNTEAFF.

This clone was seen repeatedly, ten times or more. The same CDR3 arises from other DNA sequences in this sample as well. J is TRBJ1-6 and V is TRBV12-5; D might be TRBD1 (5 bases). The CDR3 runs to 16 residues. The V end was cut by 1 base, the J end by 8 bases, with 15 bases between. The germline V gene has CDR1 LGHNT and CDR2 FRNRAP. The CDR3 DNA sequence: TGTGCTAGTGGTTTGGGCCCCAGGGTACGTTATTCACCCCTCCACTTT. This translates into CASGLGPRVRYSPLHF.

This clone has at least ten counts. The chain couples TRBV19 to TRBJ2-3, with 11 bases fitting TRBD2. Trimming took 7 bases from V and 4 from J; bases not matched to a gene: 10. The CDR3 spans 16 residues. Germline values: CDR1 LNHDA, CDR2 SQIVND (reference sequence). Written as DNA, the CDR3 is TGTGCCAGTACCGGGACTAGCGGAGGGGGGCCAGATACGCAGTATTTT. This sequence encodes CASTGTSGGGPDTQYF.

This clone was seen ten or more times. The chain combines TRBV30 with TRBJ2-5, with unresolved D. Trimming removed 3 bases at V and 7 bases at J, with 12 bases between. Looked up from germline, CDR1 is GTSNPN and CDR2 is SVGIG (reference sequence). This CDR3 is 12 amino acids long. The CDR3 loop reads CAWRISLGTQYF. For the CDR3, the DNA is TGTGCCTGGAGGATATCGCTAGGGACCCAGTACTTC.

Notes on this clone: A much larger clone lies one base from this, so it may be a read error. The rearrangement links TRBV4-1 to TRBJ1-1; D is unresolved. Trimming removed 1 base from V and 2 bases from J, with 11 bases in between. The germline V gene encodes CDR1 MGHRA and CDR2 YSYEKL. The CDR3 covers 15 residues. The CDR3 bases are TGCGCCAGCAGCCAAGTCGGGTGCAGCAACACTGAAGCTTTCTTT. Protein product: CASSQVGCSNTEAFF.

This clone has a count of ten or more. CDR3 DNA sequence: TGTGCCAGCAGCTCACGAGCGGGAGGGTATGAGCAGTTCTTC. Its protein product is CASSSRAGGYEQFF. The rearrangement uses TRBV7-2 and TRBJ2-1; 10 bases match TRBD2. CDR3 length: 14 residues. Germline lookup yields CDR1 SGHTA and CDR2 FQGNSA. With 4 bases clipped from V and 8 bases from J, the junction kept 5 bases outside the gene matches.

This clone was found a few times. One end of the junction fails to match germline, which may point to a read error. CDR3 sequence: CASSVGTGMELF. The CDR3 nucleotides read TGTGCCAGCAGTGTAGGTACAGGTATGGAGCTCTTC. This sequence joins TRBV6-1 and TRBJ2-1; tentatively, D is TRBD1 (5 bases). The CDR3 covers 12 residues. The V gene's germline CDR1 is MNHNS and CDR2 SASEGT.

This clone was counted ten times or more. This chain joins TRBV7-8 and TRBJ1-5, with 9 positions matching TRBD1. Germline trimming cut 5 bases from V and 3 bases from J; bases unmatched to any gene: 8. Germline lookup yields CDR1 SGHVS and CDR2 FQNEAQ. The CDR3 runs to 16 residues. The CDR3 DNA reads TGTGCCAGCAGCAAACGGGGACAGGGAAACAATCAGCCCCAGCATTTT. It translates to CASSKRGQGNNQPQHF.

This clone was counted only a few times. This sequence joins TRBV12-3 or TRBV12-4 and TRBJ1-2; a weak D match, TRBD1 (6 bases). V lost 4 bases and J lost 9, with 18 bases in between. CDR3 length: 14 amino acids. DNA of the CDR3: TGTGCCAGCAGTTCCCAGTGGGGGGCTGTTTGCTACACCTTC. This translates into CASSSQWGAVCYTF.

At least ten counts were recorded for this clone. This sequence joins TRBV9 and TRBJ2-1; possibly TRBD2 for D (6 bases). V was clipped by 4 bases and J by 4 bases, with 15 bases between them. Per the germline V gene, CDR1 is SGDLS and CDR2 is YYNGEE. The CDR3 length is 15 residues. The CDR3 region is CASSSRDFIYNEQFF. The CDR3 bases are TGTGCCAGCAGCTCCCGGGACTTCATTTACAATGAGCAGTTCTTC.

Worth noting for this clone: One base away lies a much larger clone, so this may be a sequencing read error. The sample has other DNA sequences that encode this CDR3 too. The CDR3 spells CASSLERYNEQFF. For the CDR3, the DNA is TGTGCCAGCAGCTTAGAGAGGTACAACGAGCAGTTCTTC. J is TRBJ2-1 and V is TRBV7-2; D not resolved. CDR3 length: 13 amino acids. Germline CDR1 and CDR2: SGHTA and FQGNSA. Full variable domain (missing parts from reference TRBV7-2 and TRBJ2-1): GAGVSQSPSNKVTEKGKDVELRCDPISGHTALYWYRQSLGQGLEFLIYFQGNSAPDKSGLPSDRFSAERTGGSVSTLTIQRTQQEDSAVYLCASSLERYNEQFFGPGTRLTVL.

In this sample, this clone turned up a few times. This sequence joins TRBV24-1 and TRBJ2-6; D is ambiguous. The CDR3 length is 16 residues. Germline assignment: CDR1 KGHDR and CDR2 SFDVKD. V was clipped by 4 bases and J by 2 bases, with 11 bases between them. Here the CDR3 reads CATSDSGLAGANVLTF. The CDR3 region has the DNA TGTGCCACCAGTGACAGTGGGCTCGCTGGGGCCAACGTCCTGACTTTC.

Regarding this clone: Distinct nucleotide sequences in the sample also encode this CDR3. This sequence joins TRBV5-1 and TRBJ1-5; no reliable D call. V lost 4 bases, J lost 7 bases, and 18 bases lay in between. The CDR3 consists of 15 residues. CDR1 is SGHRS and CDR2 is YFSETQ in the germline V gene. As DNA, the CDR3 is TGCGCCAGCAGCCCGCGTGGTGAGAGCGGACAGCCCCAGCATTTT. It is translated as CASSPRGESGQPQHF.

This clone was seen many times. The chain employs TRBV18 and TRBJ2-1; the match to TRBD1 covers 10 bases. Germline lookup yields CDR1 KGHSH and CDR2 LQKENI. The CDR3 spans 16 residues. The V gene end was trimmed by 2 bases and the J gene end by 7 bases; junction bases not matched to a gene: 8. The CDR3 bases are TGTGCCAGCTCACCATCGGGACAGGGGACTTTTAATGAGCAGTTCTTC. Translated: CASSPSGQGTFNEQFF.

This clone was recorded at least ten times. The genes are TRBV18 and TRBJ2-4; D might be TRBD1 (6 bases). CDR3 length: 16 amino acids. From germline, CDR1 is KGHSH and CDR2 LQKENI. V lost 5 bases and J 3 bases, leaving 17 bases between the germline ends. In DNA form, the CDR3 reads TGTGCCAGCTCATCCAGGGGTGGGGGAGACAAAAACATTCAGTACTTC. This sequence encodes CASSSRGGGDKNIQYF.

The V call is TRBV2, the J call TRBJ2-6; the match to TRBD2 covers 7 bases. This CDR3 is 16 amino acids long. The V gene end was trimmed by 6 bases and the J gene end by 11 bases; junction bases not matched to a gene: 16. Germline lookup yields CDR1 SNHLY and CDR2 FYNNEI. For the CDR3, the DNA is TGTGCCAGCAGAGCCGCGGGAGACTCTGGGGCTGACGTCCTGACTTTC. Protein sequence: CASRAAGDSGADVLTF.

By share of the sample, this clone is medium-sized. The gene calls are TRBV6-1 and TRBJ2-7; 12 bases agree with TRBD2. The CDR3 covers 15 residues. Germline loops: CDR1 MNHNS, CDR2 SASEGT. V dropped 6 bases and J dropped 4; count of bases not matched to a gene: 7. The CDR3 bases are TGTGCCAGCAGACCGCAACTAGCGGGAGGTTACGAGCAGTACTTC. Its protein is CASRPQLAGGYEQYF.

This clone is a singleton in its sample. The V gene is TRBV20-1, the J gene TRBJ2-1; TRBD1 is a possible D gene (5 bases). V gave up 6 bases and J gave up 7 bases, with 13 bases separating them. Per the germline V gene, CDR1 is DFQATT and CDR2 is SNEGSKA (reference sequence). This CDR3 is 12 amino acids long. The CDR3 nucleotides are TGCAGTGCCGGACAACCTCCGAATGAGCAGTTCTTC. Its translation is CSAGQPPNEQFF.

In its sample, this clone was seen many times. This same CDR3 is encoded by further DNA sequences in the sample. This chain's CDR3 is CASSGTNTGELFF. The DNA for the CDR3 is TGTGCCAGCAGTGGGACAAACACCGGGGAGCTGTTTTTT. This sequence joins TRBV6-4 and TRBJ2-2, with D perhaps matching TRBD1 (5 bases). The V and J ends lost 4 bases and 2 bases respectively, with 5 bases between them. The germline V gene has CDR1 MRHNA and CDR2 SNTAGT. There are 13 residues in the CDR3.

There are a few counts of this clone. The chain uses TRBV27 and TRBJ2-6, with D possibly matching TRBD1 (6 bases). The V end was cut by 5 bases, the J end by 4 bases, with 12 bases between. In germline, CDR1 is MNHEY, CDR2 SMNVEV (reference sequence). The CDR3 runs to 15 residues. For the CDR3, the DNA is TGTGCCAGCAGTCCGCACAGGGCCGGGGCCAACGTCCTGACTTTC. Amino acid sequence: CASSPHRAGANVLTF.